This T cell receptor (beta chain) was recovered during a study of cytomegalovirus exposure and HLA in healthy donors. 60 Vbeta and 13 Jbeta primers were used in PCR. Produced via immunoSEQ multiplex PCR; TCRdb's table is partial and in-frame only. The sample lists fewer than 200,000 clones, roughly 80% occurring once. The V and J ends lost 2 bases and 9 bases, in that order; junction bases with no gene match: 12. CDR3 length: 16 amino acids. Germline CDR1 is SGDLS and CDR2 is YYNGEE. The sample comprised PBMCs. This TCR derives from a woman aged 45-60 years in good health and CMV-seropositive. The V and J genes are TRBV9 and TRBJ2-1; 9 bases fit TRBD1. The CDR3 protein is CASSVFGDRVVGEQFF. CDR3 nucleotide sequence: TGTGCCAGCAGCGTTTTTGGGGACAGGGTGGTCGGTGAGCAGTTCTTC.